This T cell receptor beta chain was found in a study of blood T cell repertoires in COVID-19. As for the study in general: The analysed material was cDNA or gDNA that came from T cells, B-cell-depleted T cells, or PBMCs.

V lost 1 base to trimming and J lost 15 bases, with 19 bases between them. Germline CDR1 and CDR2: SNHLY and FYNNEI. CDR3 length equals 14 residues. TCRdb's table, derived via immunoSEQ multiplex PCR, lists solely in-frame clones and lacks some. Of about 69,000 clones detected, over 75% appear once; the ten largest clones hold 2.5% to 3%. The sequence came from a man at least 80 years old with acute or convalescent COVID-19. The gene calls are TRBV2 and TRBJ2-1; D gene uncertain. The specimen sequenced was peripheral blood. The CDR3 DNA sequence: TGTGCCAGCAGTGAAGAGGAGATGGGTGTTGGTCTGTTCTTC. Translating gives CASSEEEMGVGLFF.